This paragraph covers one TCR beta chain sequence. Using immunoSEQ multiplex PCR, the repertoire was profiled, and TCRdb retains in-frame clones only, with some absent. The table lists about 440,000 clones, around 90% of them singletons. The data belong to a study of blood T cell repertoires in COVID-19. Study summary: The United States, Italy and Spain were the sources of the acute and convalescent COVID-19 samples.

Germline-derived CDR1 and CDR2 are SGDLS and YYNGEE. J gave up 4 bases and V 0 bases, and 4 bases lay outside the gene matches. The CDR3 extends over 14 amino acids. The V gene is TRBV9, the J gene TRBJ2-7; TRBD1 agrees at 7 bases. The clonotype originates from a woman in her late teens or twenties with acute COVID-19. The sample comprised PBMCs or T cells enriched from blood (not recorded which). The CDR3 region has the DNA TGTGCCAGCAGCGTAGGTAACAGGGGATACGAGCAGTACTTC. Its protein is CASSVGNRGYEQYF.